The 21 T cell receptor beta chains given below trace back to one sample, sequenced in a study of CD8 T cells in Susac syndrome. The RNA, about 0.5 to 1 ug, was put through reverse transcription using random hexamers. TCRdb processed the immunoSEQ multiplex PCR reads anew with MiXCR; each CDR3 protein has one entry. The sample yields about 150,000 distinct CDR3 sequences, roughly 95% seen once. Specimen: CD4+ T cells from PBMCs. Receptors were obtained from a human donor with Susac syndrome.

V usage is TRBV5-4 and J usage is TRBJ2-2, with TRBD1 matching 8 bases. Germline V CDR1 and CDR2: SGHNT, YYREEE (reference sequence). After removal of 4 bases from V and 3 bases from J, the junction contained 5 bases not matched to a gene. CDR3 size: 15 residues. The DNA of the CDR3 is TGTGCCAGCAGCCCCGGACAGGGAGACACCGGGGAGCTGTTTTTT. Translating gives CASSPGQGDTGELFF.

V gene TRBV28 combines with J gene TRBJ2-3; 11 bases agree with TRBD2. The CDR3 runs 16 residues. In germline, CDR1 is MDHEN, CDR2 SYDVKM. Trimming took 8 bases from V and 6 from J; bases not matched to a gene: 13. CDR3 in amino acids: CASAGGVAGGADTQYF. CDR3 in DNA: TGTGCCAGCGCCGGCGGGGTAGCGGGAGGGGCTGATACGCAGTATTTT.

V is TRBV29-1 and J is TRBJ1-2, with 9 bases fitting TRBD1. Germline assignment: CDR1 SQVTM and CDR2 ANQGSEA. J gave up 3 bases and V 4 bases, and 0 bases lay outside the gene matches. This CDR3 contains 12 residues. CDR3 loop: CSVGDRDYGYTF. CDR3 nucleotide sequence: TGCAGCGTTGGGGACAGGGACTATGGCTACACCTTC. The full variable domain, in which reference TRBV29-1 and TRBJ1-2 provide the parts outside the CDR3, is SAVISQKPSRDICQRGTSLTIQCQVDSQVTMMFWYRQQPGQSLTLIATANQGSEATYESGFVIDKFPISRPNLTFSTLTVSNMSPEDSSIYLCSVGDRDYGYTFGSGTRLTVV.

The V gene is TRBV7-8, the J gene TRBJ2-2; TRBD1 agrees at 7 bases. Germline CDR1 and CDR2: SGHVS and FQNEAQ. The CDR3 spans 16 residues. V was pared by 3 bases and J by 6 bases, with 10 bases of the junction left unmatched. CDR3 region: CASSFPTGHSAGELFF. In DNA form, the CDR3 reads TGTGCCAGCAGCTTTCCGACAGGGCATAGCGCCGGGGAGCTGTTTTTT.

This clonotype turned up a few times. This sequence joins TRBV6-5 and TRBJ2-2; weak D call: TRBD1 (5 bases). This CDR3 is 13 amino acids long. V gave up 5 bases and J gave up 5 bases, with 9 bases separating them. The germline CDR1 and CDR2 sequences are MNHEY and SVGAGI. In nucleotides, the CDR3 is TGTGCCAGCAGTAGCCGACAGACCGGGGAGCTGTTTTTT. Amino acids: CASSSRQTGELFF.

The chain combines TRBV29-1 with TRBJ1-2; 10 positions agree with TRBD1. Germline V CDR1 and CDR2: SQVTM, ANQGSEA. Unmatched junction bases numbered 10, after V lost 5 bases and J lost 4 bases. This CDR3 spans 15 amino acids. CDR3 sequence reads: CSVKGQGSILYGYTF. The CDR3 DNA sequence: TGCAGCGTTAAGGGACAGGGGAGCATCCTCTATGGCTACACCTTC.

For the CDR3, the DNA is TGTGCCAGCAGCGGGCGGAGGGTAGCGGCGAACTACAATGAGCAGTTCTTC. Translated, it gives CASSGRRVAANYNEQFF. The V and J genes are TRBV14 and TRBJ2-1; D might be TRBD2 (6 bases). The V gene's germline CDR1 is SGHDN and CDR2 FVKESK. The V end was cut by 5 bases, the J end by 3 bases, with 20 bases between. The CDR3 spans 17 residues.

The chain joins TRBV13 to TRBJ2-2; D gene ambiguous. Looked up from germline, CDR1 is PRHDT and CDR2 is FYEKMQ (reference sequence). The CDR3 sequence is 15 residues long. Trimming shortened V by 6 bases and J by 5 bases, and 16 bases separated the two germline ends. CDR3 in DNA: TGTGCCAGCAGTATAGTGCCCCGGAAGACCGGGGAGCTGTTTTTT. It is translated as CASSIVPRKTGELFF.

V is TRBV12-2 and J is TRBJ1-1. TRBV12-2 is flagged as a pseudogene. The length of the CDR3 is 12 residues. The CDR3: CASRGLQQEAFF. In nucleotides, the CDR3 is TGTGCAAGTCGCGGGCTCCAGCAAGAAGCTTTCTTT.

This rearrangement joins TRBV3-1 to TRBJ2-7; 11 nucleotides line up with TRBD2. V trimming: 3 bases; J trimming: 0 bases; junction bases outside the gene matches: 7. Germline V gene lookup returns CDR1 LGHDT and CDR2 YNNKEL (reference sequence). The CDR3 covers 17 residues. The CDR3 sequence is CASSQTGTSGSSYEQYF. The CDR3 bases are TGTGCCAGCAGCCAGACCGGGACTAGCGGTAGCTCCTACGAGCAGTACTTC.

This rearrangement joins TRBV7-9 to TRBJ2-1; 12 nucleotides align to TRBD2. The CDR3 contains 15 residues. CDR1 and CDR2 from the germline V gene are SEHNR and FQNEAQ (reference sequence). Unmatched junction bases numbered 5, after V lost 4 bases and J lost 7 bases. CDR3 in amino acids: CASSSMTSGRNEQFF. Written as DNA, the CDR3 is TGTGCCAGCAGCTCCATGACTAGCGGGAGAAATGAGCAGTTCTTC.

This chain uses TRBV20-1 with TRBJ2-7; TRBD2 aligns across 7 bases. The CDR3 length is 12 residues. The germline CDR1 and CDR2 sequences are DFQATT and SNEGSKA (reference sequence). J lost 0 bases, V lost 6 bases, and 2 bases had no gene match. The CDR3 is CSAAGDSYEQYF. CDR3 nucleotides: TGCAGTGCGGCGGGAGACTCCTACGAGCAGTACTTC.

The rearrangement links TRBV3-1 to TRBJ2-5; 10 bases agree with TRBD2. V shed 6 bases and J 3 bases; nucleotides not matched to a gene: 10. Germline CDR1 and CDR2: LGHDT and YNNKEL (reference sequence). The CDR3 contains 16 residues. The CDR3 bases are TGTGCCAGCAGTCTTGGACTAGCGGAACCTAAAGAGACCCAGTACTTC. This gives the protein CASSLGLAEPKETQYF.

The V and J genes are TRBV5-1 and TRBJ1-2, with unresolved D. Trimming removed 0 bases from V and 6 bases from J, with 18 bases in between. Germline CDR1 SGHRS, CDR2 YFSETQ. This CDR3 has 16 residues. The CDR3 coding sequence is TGCGCCAGCAGCTTGGCGTTACTAGACGCCGGGCATGGCTACACCTTC. This translates into CASSLALLDAGHGYTF.

V and J are TRBV9 and TRBJ2-7; TRBD1 matches 10 bases. Unmatched junction bases numbered 6, after V lost 4 bases and J lost 2 bases. CDR3 length: 15 amino acids. CDR1 SGDLS and CDR2 YYNGEE come from the germline V gene. DNA for the CDR3: TGTGCCAGCAGCTCTGGACAGGGGGTGACCTACGAGCAGTACTTC. It encodes CASSSGQGVTYEQYF.

The chain recombines TRBV7-9 with TRBJ1-5; 10 nucleotides align to TRBD1. Germline trimming cut 1 base from V and 11 bases from J; bases unmatched to any gene: 8. The germline V gene has CDR1 SEHNR and CDR2 FQNEAQ (reference sequence). The CDR3 is made up of 15 amino acids. CDR3 DNA: TGTGCCAGCAGCTTAGATGGGGACAGGGGCCGGGCCCAGCATTTT. It specifies CASSLDGDRGRAQHF.

The V and J genes are TRBV24-1 and TRBJ2-2; 7 bases match TRBD2. CDR1 and CDR2 (germline): KGHDR, SFDVKD. This CDR3 has 17 residues. The V gene end was trimmed by 9 bases and the J gene end by 0 bases; junction bases not matched to a gene: 12. The CDR3 region is CATQNRAGLPNTGELFF. Written as DNA, the CDR3 is TGTGCCACCCAAAATCGGGCGGGACTACCGAACACCGGGGAGCTGTTTTTT.

The chain is built from TRBV20-1 and TRBJ2-1; 9 nucleotides line up with TRBD2. The CDR3 loop spans 15 amino acids. V dropped 1 base and J dropped 7; count of bases not matched to a gene: 8. Per the germline V gene, CDR1 is DFQATT and CDR2 is SNEGSKA (reference sequence). CDR3 coding DNA: TGCAGTGCTAGAGTCCCTAGCGGGAACCCTAATGAGCAGTTCTTC. Protein: CSARVPSGNPNEQFF.

This clonotype was detected a few times. V is TRBV7-8 and J is TRBJ2-1; D is unclear. In germline, CDR1 is SGHVS, CDR2 FQNEAQ. The CDR3 totals 12 residues. V lost 5 bases and J 6 bases, leaving 8 bases between the germline ends. CDR3 in amino acids: CASSIPGNEQFF. CDR3 nucleotides: TGTGCCAGCAGCATACCAGGCAATGAGCAGTTCTTC.

The chain is built from TRBV18 and TRBJ2-5; D not resolved. The germline CDR1 and CDR2 sequences are KGHSH and LQKENI. V dropped 0 bases and J dropped 5 bases, with 7 bases sitting between them. The CDR3 runs to 13 residues. The DNA for the CDR3 is TGTGCCAGCTCACCACCCAATCTGGAGACCCAGTACTTC. Translation: CASSPPNLETQYF.

V usage is TRBV11-2 and J usage is TRBJ2-7; no firm D call. Germline loops: CDR1 SGHAT, CDR2 FQNNGV. V lost 2 bases and J lost 2, with 7 bases in between. This CDR3 is 13 amino acids long. For the CDR3, the DNA is TGTGCCAGCAGCTTAACACAGACCTACGAGCAGTACTTC. Translating gives CASSLTQTYEQYF.